This T cell receptor (beta chain) was observed in a study of T-cell memory formation after mild COVID-19. As for the study in general: Across donors, TCR clusters were largely donor specific.

Using its own MiXCR run on the 5' RACE reads, TCRdb lists one record per CDR3 protein. The sample consists of more than 200,000 distinct CDR3 sequences, 16% of them appearing once. Trimming stripped 3 bases from V and 10 bases from J, with 9 bases between. The CDR3 sequence is 10 residues long. Germline-derived CDR1 and CDR2 are DFQATT and SNEGSKA (reference sequence). This clonotype was observed at least ten times. The chain links TRBV20-1 to TRBJ1-1; D ambiguous. Specimen: PBMCs or a T cell subset sorted from them (not recorded which). The clonotype originates from a man between 18 and 29 years old who had mild COVID-19 (a few samples of this study predate the infection). Cell type and time point are not known. As DNA, the CDR3 is TGCAGTGCTAGTGCTGCGCGAGCTTTCTTT. Amino acid sequence: CSASAARAFF.